This TCR beta chain was obtained from a study of shared clonotypes between healthy human individuals (TCRdb year 2020). With regard to the full study: A few men and two women, aged 18 to 49 years, made up the cohort. For each donor, three plates each were used for CD4 naive and CD4 memory, two plates were used for CD8 naive, and one plate was used for CD8 memory. To estimate repertoire size and how much clonotype sharing occurs between individuals, the study deeply sequenced the blood TCR repertoires of 4 to 6 healthy adults. To increase sequencing depth and limit assay-specific biases, TCR repertoire library preparation and sequencing were carried out by different laboratories using diverse techniques. Between about 0.85 and 10 billion PBMCs per donor were obtained by leukapheresis. What the work shows at the level of the full study, not this receptor alone: Higher generation probabilities were observed for clonotypes shared by all four sorted-subset donors than for non-shared clonotypes. Sampling was limited to blood, and TCR repertoires in tissue likely differ from TCR repertoires in blood. Naive subsets generally had larger estimated clonotype richness than memory subsets did. Even with the large sequencing depth, rarefaction of the sorted-subset datasets indicated that sequencing was incomplete. Because the study included a small number of donors, the genetic and exposure-history diversity represented was limited. Based on pairwise subsampling, the degree of clonotype sharing among donors was expected to be affected by sequencing depth. About 5% of naive CD4, approximately 3.7% of naive CD8, 2.3% of memory CD4, and over 0.35% of memory CD8 clonotypes were shared across several donors.

CD8 naive samples were obtained by positive selection for CCR7 among CD45RO-negative cells, yielding a CD45RA+CCR7+ population from which TemRA cells were excluded. The donors were healthy, HIV-negative adults with no recently reported acute infections or vaccinations. Only Caucasian adults living in Nashville, Tennessee, USA were represented among the donors. After blood collection by leukapheresis, PBMCs were isolated using Ficoll-Histopaque density gradient centrifugation and then cryopreserved in the vapor phase of liquid nitrogen. Analytical flow cytometry was used to check the purity and quantity of every magnetically sorted T cell population. From each sorted fraction, genomic DNA was isolated and quantified by UV absorbance on a Nanodrop 2000c. Using the deep immunoSEQ assay, TCR CDR3 regions were amplified from genomic DNA by multiplex PCR. Genomic DNA extracted from each cell subset was distributed evenly over all wells of several immunoSEQ 96-well plates, and each plate served as one replicate. Each replicate PCR for sorted subsets received about 200 ng genomic DNA, equal to 28,000 or so T cell genomes. Purified libraries were measured with a Qubit 3.0 fluorometer, size-checked on a Bioanalyzer 2100, and measured again with the KAPA Library Quantification kit. Every immunoSEQ 96-well plate was sequenced on a separate single-read 150-cycle Illumina NextSeq 550 flow cell. Regarding the original processing steps: Because the immunoSEQ output included only junctional sequences and no quality scores, the filtering could not be the same as the filtering used for full-length reads. Sequences were annotated with PyIR, a Python wrapper for IgBLAST v1.9, and V/J genes and CDR3 were assigned using IMGT germline references. Reads were removed for weak V/J assignments (E-value above 1e-6), missing CDR3, stop codons, out-of-frame junctions, or ambiguous translated residues. V3J clonotypes were defined as sequences sharing an identical inferred V gene, J gene, and CDR3 amino acid sequence. The percentage overlap between two repertoires was calculated by dividing the number of shared unique clonotypes by the size of the smaller repertoire. Repertoire richness was assessed with RTK rarefaction, the Chao1 estimator, and Recon v2.1 estimates of unobserved clonotypes. Generation probabilities for all TCRbeta clonotypes obtained by the gDNA method from a handful of donors were computed using OLGA. TCRdb took over this immuneACCESS table, retaining in-frame rearrangements with V and J assigned. Such tables are incomplete; in checked studies, under half of the missing clones stem from an unresolved V gene, and the remainder is unexplained. The V and J calls and clone size were taken over from that table, and D and trimming were inferred from the DNA. This sample holds about 2.1 million clones; about 92% were observed only once. In total, the top ten clones hold 1.5% to 2% of the sample.

CDR1 is given as SGHRS and CDR2 as YFSETQ, both from the germline V gene. Including the terminal cysteine and phenylalanine, the CDR3 comprises 14 residues. Of all the DNA, just the CDR3 is kept, 42 bases in frame from base 1. Trimming leaves V shorter by 2 bases and J shorter by 3 bases, with the junction holding 1 base beyond the gene matches. The table lists this clone with a count of one. Its antigen specificity is not known. The sample holds no much larger clone one base away, and base qualities are not on file. Material for sequencing was naive CD8+ T cells from PBMCs. In light of the paper, this sample's cell subset or site label describes: CD45RA+CCR7+. The TCR sequence derives from a man younger than 35 in good health. Some clones in this sample may be carry-over from other donors' samples. The chain employs TRBV5-1 and TRBJ2-7, and 11 junction bases match TRBD2. At the DNA level, the sequence is TGCGCCAGCAGCTTTAGCGGGAGGGTCTACGAGCAGTACTTC. Translated, this is CASSFSGRVYEQYF.